The rows below give T cell receptor beta chains drawn from one sample of a study of blood T cells in healthy people across ages. TCRdb re-analysed the 5' RACE reads in MiXCR, keeping a single row per CDR3 protein. The sample has 1.5 million to 2 million distinct CDR3 sequences, approximately 30% seen once. Sequencing was done on a sample of blood. The receptors derive from a woman in her thirties in good health. The CDR3 runs from the conserved cysteine through the conserved F or W. A D gene is named only where the DNA matches it firmly. Part of the rows lack a size; the others show once, few, many or a class for expanded clones.

CASSGGLADTQYF TGTGCCAGCAGCGGGGGACTAGCAGATACGCAGTATTTT TRBD2 TRBV7-2 many TRBJ2-3
CAGWETQYF TGTGCCGGTTGGGAGACCCAGTACTTC . TRBV28 . TRBJ2-5
CAISTDRGWGTEAFF TGTGCCATTAGTACCGACAGGGGTTGGGGCACTGAAGCTTTCTTT TRBD1 TRBV10-3 . TRBJ1-1
CASSLLSGADEQYF TGTGCCAGCAGCTTGTTAAGCGGGGCTGACGAGCAGTACTTC TRBD2 TRBV5-6 many TRBJ2-7
CASSGLAGRHNEQFF TGTGCCAGCAGTGGACTAGCGGGGCGCCACAATGAGCAGTTCTTC TRBD2 TRBV9 many TRBJ2-1
CASRGQAYDQYF TGCGCCAGCCGCGGACAGGCCTACGATCAGTACTTC TRBD1 TRBV5-1 . TRBJ2-4
CAISEFGQGEEKLFF TGTGCCATCAGTGAGTTTGGACAGGGAGAAGAAAAACTGTTTTTT TRBD1 TRBV10-3 few TRBJ1-4
CASSSGAQGGTEAFF TGTGCCAGCAGCTCGGGGGCCCAGGGAGGCACTGAAGCTTTCTTT . TRBV7-9 . TRBJ1-1
CASTTGSTYEQYF TGTGCCAGCACCACAGGGTCCACCTACGAGCAGTACTTC . TRBV28 few TRBJ2-7
CASSLEGDGAYGYTF TGTGCCAGCAGTTTAGAGGGCGACGGTGCCTATGGCTACACCTTC . TRBV27 . TRBJ1-2
CASSPHTSSGANVLTF TGTGCCAGCAGTCCTCACACGAGCTCTGGGGCCAACGTCCTGACTTTC . TRBV7-2 . TRBJ2-6
CASSLVGLLNTGELFF TGTGCCAGCAGCTTAGTAGGACTCCTTAACACCGGGGAGCTGTTTTTT . TRBV7-2 few TRBJ2-2
CASSSGARGEQFF TGTGCCAGCAGCTCCGGGGCTCGGGGAGAGCAGTTCTTC . TRBV7-2 . TRBJ2-1
CASSQGGLKGEQFF TGTGCCAGCAGTCAAGGGGGACTCAAAGGGGAGCAGTTCTTC . TRBV28 . TRBJ2-1
CSARVPLAGVNEQFF TGCAGTGCTAGAGTTCCACTAGCGGGGGTGAATGAGCAGTTCTTC TRBD2 TRBV20-1 few TRBJ2-1
CSARPGGTAETQYF TGCAGTGCTAGGCCCGGGGGAACTGCCGAGACCCAGTACTTC . TRBV20-1 . TRBJ2-5
CASSLRSGAPNEQFF TGTGCCAGCAGCTTAAGGAGTGGAGCCCCGAATGAGCAGTTCTTC . TRBV7-2 many TRBJ2-1
CASSQDAGRDGYTF TGTGCCAGCAGCCAAGATGCAGGCCGGGATGGCTACACCTTC . TRBV3-1 few TRBJ1-2
CASSLDRGAEQFF TGCGCCAGCAGCTTGGACAGGGGCGCTGAGCAGTTCTTC TRBD1 TRBV5-1 many TRBJ2-1
CSANPPGRMNGQYF TGCAGTGCTAACCCCCCCGGGCGAATGAACGGGCAGTACTTC . TRBV20-1 few TRBJ2-7
CSARDLRYSLMNTEAFF TGCAGTGCTAGAGATCTTAGGTACAGCCTAATGAACACTGAAGCTTTCTTT . TRBV20-1 . TRBJ1-1
CASRGQGGVQPQHF TGTGCCAGTAGGGGACAGGGAGGAGTTCAGCCCCAGCATTTT TRBD1 TRBV19 . TRBJ1-5
CASSQTVPNTEAFF TGTGCCAGCAGTCAGACAGTACCCAACACTGAAGCTTTCTTT . TRBV28 few TRBJ1-1
CASSQERGASSGANVLTF TGCGCCAGCAGCCAAGAAAGGGGGGCCAGCTCTGGGGCCAACGTCCTGACTTTC . TRBV4-3 few TRBJ2-6
CASSSPTSFSYNEQFF TGTGCCAGCAGTTCCCCCACTAGCTTTTCCTACAATGAGCAGTTCTTC . TRBV28 . TRBJ2-1
CASGYTSNRGEQYF TGTGCCAGCGGTTACACCTCAAACAGGGGAGAGCAGTACTTC TRBD1 TRBV28 . TRBJ2-7
CASSRTGGYTGELFF TGTGCCAGCAGTAGGACAGGGGGCTACACCGGGGAGCTGTTTTTT TRBD1 TRBV12-3/TRBV12-4 once TRBJ2-2